Listed below are T cell receptor beta chains from one sample, sequenced in a study of T cells in Graves' hyperthyroidism and ophthalmopathy. One entry per CDR3 protein results from TCRdb running MiXCR on the multiplex PCR reads. This sample has hundreds of thousands of distinct CDR3 sequences, with roughly 25% found just once. The sequencing input was blood. The origin of the receptors is a middle-aged man with Graves' hyperthyroidism. Each CDR3 is given with its conserved first and last residue. The D gene is left open where the match is weak. Clone size, where shown, is once, few, many, or a class for clones that have expanded.

TRBD2	TRBV3-1	.	TRBJ2-1	TGTGCCAGCAGTGGAGCGGGACTAATAGATGAGCAGTTCTTC	CASSGAGLIDEQFF
.	TRBV18	many	TRBJ2-3	TGTGCCAGCTCCATGGTGGCAGATACGCAGTATTTT	CASSMVADTQYF
TRBD2	TRBV5-4	.	TRBJ2-2	TGTGCCAGCAGCTCCGGGAGTAGCGGGAGCGTCGGGGAGCTGTTTTTT	CASSSGSSGSVGELFF
.	TRBV24-1	many	TRBJ2-1	TGTGCCACCACCCCTCCGGGGCTGGTGTACAATGAGCAGTTCTTC	CATTPPGLVYNEQFF
TRBD2	TRBV27	.	TRBJ2-1	TGTGCCAGCAGTCCACGGACTAGCTCTAACTCCTACAATGAGCAGTTCTTC	CASSPRTSSNSYNEQFF
.	TRBV2	many	TRBJ2-3	TGTGCCAGCAGTGAGTTAGCAGTCACAGATACGCAGTATTTT	CASSELAVTDTQYF
TRBD2	TRBV11-3	many	TRBJ2-1	TGTGCCAGCAGCTTAGAAGGACTAGCGGGAGACAATGAGCAGTTCTTC	CASSLEGLAGDNEQFF
TRBD1	TRBV3-1	few	TRBJ1-1	TGTGCCAGCAGCCAAGGTCAGACAGGGGAAGCTTTCTTT	CASSQGQTGEAFF
.	TRBV2	many	TRBJ2-7	TGTGCCAGCAGCGGAGCCGAGCGCATCGTCGAGCAGTACTTC	CASSGAERIVEQYF
.	TRBV19	.	TRBJ2-2	TGTGCCAGTACCAGGCTTATGTCCACCGGGGAGCTGTTTTTT	CASTRLMSTGELFF
.	TRBV11-2	many	TRBJ1-1	TGTGCCAGCAGCCATCGGGGCACTGAAGCTTTCTTT	CASSHRGTEAFF